This T cell receptor beta chain was captured in a study of T cell repertoires in cytomegalovirus infection. This clonotype has at least ten counts. The CDR3 is made up of 15 amino acids. J gave up 3 bases and V 0 bases, and 5 bases lay outside the gene matches. Germline lookup yields CDR1 LNHNV and CDR2 YYDKDF (reference sequence). TCRdb reprocessed the reads via MiXCR and lists one record per CDR3 protein. There are approximately 320,000 distinct CDR3 sequences in the sample; more than 8% occur only once, and 4.3% lies in the top ten. Sequenced material: PBMCs. The receptor was derived from a human donor in good health (CMV status not recorded). Some clones in this sample may be carry-over from other donors' samples. The V and J genes are TRBV15 and TRBJ2-7, with 7 bases matching TRBD1. The CDR3 reads CATSRERGQVYEQYF. The CDR3 nucleotides read TGTGCCACCAGCAGAGAGCGCGGACAGGTCTACGAGCAGTACTTC.